This is a list of T cell receptor beta chains from one sample in a study of blood T cell repertoires in COVID-19. Here immunoSEQ multiplex PCR was the method, and the copy in TCRdb shows in-frame clones only, minus some. The table lists 470,000 or so clones, around nine tenths of them singletons. Material: peripheral blood. Receptors were obtained from a woman under 40 with acute or convalescent COVID-19. Both conserved end residues are part of each CDR3. Fields, in order: V gene, D gene, clone size, J gene, CDR3 DNA, CDR3 protein. A D gene is named only where the DNA matches it firmly. Size tells how often a clone was seen (once, few, many) or the class of an expanded clone, and some rows leave it out.

V: TRBV3-1/TRBV3-2; D: -; size: -; J: TRBJ1-4; DNA: TGTGCCAGCAGCCAAGGTGCGGGATCGGCTGAAAAACTGTTTTTT; CDR3: CASSQGAGSAEKLFF
V: TRBV3-1/TRBV3-2; D: -; size: -; J: TRBJ1-1; DNA: TGTGCCAGCAGCACTCGCGATCGGGTTGGACGGGGTGAAGCTTTCTTT; CDR3: CASSTRDRVGRGEAFF
V: TRBV20-1; D: -; size: -; J: TRBJ2-7; DNA: TGCAGTGCTAGTTCCCCCTCTACCTCCTACGAGCAGTACTTC; CDR3: CSASSPSTSYEQYF
V: TRBV5-4; D: -; size: -; J: TRBJ1-4; DNA: TGTGCCAGCAGATCCGGGACAAGTGGTGAAAAACTGTTTTTT; CDR3: CASRSGTSGEKLFF
V: TRBV6-5; D: TRBD1; size: few; J: TRBJ1-5; DNA: TGTGCCAGCAGTCTCAAGGGACAGGGGAATCAGCCCCAGCATTTT; CDR3: CASSLKGQGNQPQHF
V: TRBV19; D: TRBD1; size: -; J: TRBJ1-2; DNA: TGTGCCAGTAGTGGAGGACAGGGAGCAAACTATGGCTACACCTTC; CDR3: CASSGGQGANYGYTF
V: TRBV10-3; D: TRBD2; size: -; J: TRBJ2-1; DNA: TGTGCCACCTACTCCGGGACTAGCGGGGTCTACAATGAGCAGTTCTTC; CDR3: CATYSGTSGVYNEQFF
V: TRBV7-9; D: TRBD1; size: -; J: TRBJ2-1; DNA: TGTGCCAGCAGCTTAAACCCCCGGGACAGGGTATTGAATGAGCAGTTCTTC; CDR3: CASSLNPRDRVLNEQFF
V: TRBV5-1; D: TRBD1; size: -; J: TRBJ2-7; DNA: TGCGCCAGCTCTGGCGGGGACAGGGGTACCTACGAGCAGTACTTC; CDR3: CASSGGDRGTYEQYF
V: TRBV28; D: TRBD2; size: once; J: TRBJ2-1; DNA: TGTGCCAGCAAAACTAGCGGGGGTTACAATGAGCAGTTCTTC; CDR3: CASKTSGGYNEQFF
V: TRBV28; D: -; size: -; J: TRBJ1-4; DNA: TGTGCCAGCAGTCAGGGGTGGACAACTAATGAAAAACTGTTTTTT; CDR3: CASSQGWTTNEKLFF
V: TRBV29-1; D: -; size: -; J: TRBJ2-7; DNA: TGCAGCGTTGTAGAGAGATCGTACGAGCAGTACTTC; CDR3: CSVVERSYEQYF
V: TRBV11-2; D: -; size: -; J: TRBJ2-2; DNA: TGTGCCAGCAGTCGAAGACAGGTTAACACCGGGGAGCTGTTTTTT; CDR3: CASSRRQVNTGELFF
V: TRBV11-2; D: -; size: -; J: TRBJ2-1; DNA: TGTGCCAGCAGCTTCTACCGCCAAGCCGATGAGCAGTTCTTC; CDR3: CASSFYRQADEQFF
V: TRBV28; D: -; size: -; J: TRBJ1-6; DNA: TGTGCCAGCAGTTTCCCTCATCTGGCGGACCGGGAGGTACCCCTCCACTTT; CDR3: CASSFPHLADREVPLHF